This TCR beta chain comes out of a study of blood T cell repertoires in COVID-19. About the study: Specimens from acute and convalescent COVID-19 originated in the United States, Italy and Spain. T cells, B-cell-depleted T cells, or PBMCs provided the cDNA or gDNA that served as material.

V was shortened by 10 bases and J by 9 bases, with 10 bases between the two germline ends. This CDR3 region has 10 residues. This clone showed up just a few times. As handled by the study authors: How many nucleated cells were present was estimated from reference gene primer amplification. The assay was immunoSEQ multiplex PCR, and TCRdb's table has in-frame clones only and misses some. V, J and clone size reflect that table, while D and trimming were determined from the DNA. The table has 190,000 or so clones, 88% seen once. Source material: peripheral blood. This TCR derives from a woman aged 30 to 39 with acute or convalescent COVID-19. V is TRBV23-1 and J is TRBJ2-1; perhaps TRBD1 as D (5 bases). TRBV23-1 is given ORF status, its function remaining uncertain. CDR3: CAKNRPEQFF. The DNA for the CDR3 is TGCGCCAAAAACAGGCCTGAGCAGTTCTTC.